A selection of T cell receptor beta chains follows, all from one sample in a study of technical replicates of blood from a few donors. Clones were read by immunoSEQ multiplex PCR, and TCRdb kept only the in-frame ones, dropping some. The sample has 60,000 or so clones, approximately 87% seen once. Source material: PBMCs. These receptors all stem from a human donor in good health. Some clones in this sample may be carry-over from other donors' samples. CDR3s include the opening cysteine and the closing phenylalanine or tryptophan. Fields, in order: clone size, D gene, J gene, V gene, CDR3 protein, CDR3 DNA. The D gene is left open where the match is weak. Where a row states a size, it is once, few, many or the class of an expanded clone; other rows omit it.

size: NA; D: NA; J: TRBJ1-1; V: TRBV4-1; CDR3: CASSRLREWNTEAFF; DNA: TGCGCCAGCAGCCGACTACGGGAGTGGAACACTGAAGCTTTCTTT
size: NA; D: NA; J: TRBJ2-7; V: TRBV19; CDR3: CASSIWRLGPYEQYF; DNA: TGTGCCAGTAGTATCTGGAGACTGGGTCCCTACGAGCAGTACTTC
size: NA; D: NA; J: TRBJ1-1; V: TRBV7-3; CDR3: CASSLQENTEAFF; DNA: TGTGCCAGCAGCCTACAGGAAAACACTGAAGCTTTCTTT
size: NA; D: TRBD2; J: TRBJ2-3; V: TRBV5-4; CDR3: CASTGGSGWTDTQYF; DNA: TGTGCCAGCACCGGGGGGAGTGGGTGGACAGATACGCAGTATTTT
size: NA; D: NA; J: TRBJ1-5; V: TRBV19; CDR3: CASHSRVYSNQPQHF; DNA: TGTGCCAGCCACTCGAGGGTTTATAGCAATCAGCCCCAGCATTTT
size: few; D: NA; J: TRBJ2-5; V: TRBV5-6; CDR3: CASSFRVLGGETQYF; DNA: TGTGCCAGCAGCTTTCGGGTCCTAGGAGGGGAGACCCAGTACTTC
size: NA; D: NA; J: TRBJ2-6; V: TRBV5-1; CDR3: CASSVPLSGANVLTF; DNA: TGCGCCAGCAGCGTCCCCCTCTCTGGGGCCAACGTCCTGACTTTC
size: NA; D: NA; J: TRBJ1-6; V: TRBV4-3; CDR3: CASSHLYSGTWDLLGSPLHF; DNA: TGCGCCAGCAGCCATCTTTACTCCGGGACATGGGACCTTTTGGGTTCACCCCTCCACTTT
size: NA; D: NA; J: TRBJ2-7; V: TRBV7-2; CDR3: CASSLDVTGSYEQYF; DNA: TGTGCCAGCAGCTTAGACGTGACGGGTTCTTACGAGCAGTACTTC
size: NA; D: NA; J: TRBJ1-5; V: TRBV7-2; CDR3: CASSLARDQPQHF; DNA: TGTGCCAGCAGCTTAGCAAGAGATCAGCCCCAGCATTTT
size: NA; D: TRBD1; J: TRBJ1-3; V: TRBV5-1; CDR3: CASSSLSGGSGNTIYF; DNA: TGCGCCAGCAGCTCGCTCTCAGGGGGCTCTGGAAACACCATATATTTT
size: NA; D: NA; J: TRBJ2-2; V: TRBV6-1; CDR3: CASSEAPSRELFF; DNA: TGTGCCAGCAGTGAAGCGCCTAGTAGGGAGCTGTTTTTT
size: NA; D: TRBD1; J: TRBJ2-5; V: TRBV11-3; CDR3: CASGAGGQETQYF; DNA: TGTGCCAGCGGGGCAGGGGGACAAGAGACCCAGTACTTC